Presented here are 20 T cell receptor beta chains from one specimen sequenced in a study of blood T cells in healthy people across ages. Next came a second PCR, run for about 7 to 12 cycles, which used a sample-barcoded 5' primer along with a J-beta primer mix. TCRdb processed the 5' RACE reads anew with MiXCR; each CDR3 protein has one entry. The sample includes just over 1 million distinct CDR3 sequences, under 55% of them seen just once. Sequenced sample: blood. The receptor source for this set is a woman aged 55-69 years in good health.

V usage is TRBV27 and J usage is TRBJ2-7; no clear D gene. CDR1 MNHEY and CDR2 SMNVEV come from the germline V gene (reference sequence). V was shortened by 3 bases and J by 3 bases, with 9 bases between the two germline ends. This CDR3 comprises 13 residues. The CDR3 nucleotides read TGTGCCAGCAGTTTTTCTTCTGGCTACGAGCAGTACTTC. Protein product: CASSFSSGYEQYF.

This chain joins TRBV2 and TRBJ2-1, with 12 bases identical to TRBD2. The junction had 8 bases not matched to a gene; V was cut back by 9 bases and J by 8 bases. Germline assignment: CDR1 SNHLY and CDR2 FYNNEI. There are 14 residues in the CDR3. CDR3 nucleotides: TGTGCCAGGGAGACTAGCGGGAGAGGTGATGAGCAGTTCTTC. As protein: CARETSGRGDEQFF.

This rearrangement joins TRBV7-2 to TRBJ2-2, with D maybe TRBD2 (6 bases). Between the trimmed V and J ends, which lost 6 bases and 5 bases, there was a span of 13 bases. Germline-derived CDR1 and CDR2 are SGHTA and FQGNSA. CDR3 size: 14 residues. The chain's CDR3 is CASRPNGGTGELFF. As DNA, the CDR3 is TGTGCCAGCAGACCCAATGGAGGGACCGGGGAGCTGTTTTTT.

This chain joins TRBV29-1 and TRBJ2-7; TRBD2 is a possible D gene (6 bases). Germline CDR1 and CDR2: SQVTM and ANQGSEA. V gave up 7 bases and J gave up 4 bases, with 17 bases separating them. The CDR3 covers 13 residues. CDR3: CSADGGTGYEQYF. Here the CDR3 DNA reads TGCAGCGCCGATGGGGGGACGGGATACGAGCAGTACTTC.

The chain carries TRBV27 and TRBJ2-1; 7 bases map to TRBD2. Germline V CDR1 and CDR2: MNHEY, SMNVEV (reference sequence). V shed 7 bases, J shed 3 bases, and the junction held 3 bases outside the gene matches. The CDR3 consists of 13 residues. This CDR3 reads CASNGGIYNEQFF. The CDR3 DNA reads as TGTGCCAGCAACGGGGGGATCTACAATGAGCAGTTCTTC.

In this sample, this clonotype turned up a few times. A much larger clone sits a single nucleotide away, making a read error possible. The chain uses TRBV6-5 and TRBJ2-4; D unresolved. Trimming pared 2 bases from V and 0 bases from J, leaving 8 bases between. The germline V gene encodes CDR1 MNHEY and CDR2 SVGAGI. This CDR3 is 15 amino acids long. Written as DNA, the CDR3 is TGTGCCAGCAGTTACGCGGATCTAGCCAAAAACATTCAGTACTTC. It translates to CASSYADLAKNIQYF.

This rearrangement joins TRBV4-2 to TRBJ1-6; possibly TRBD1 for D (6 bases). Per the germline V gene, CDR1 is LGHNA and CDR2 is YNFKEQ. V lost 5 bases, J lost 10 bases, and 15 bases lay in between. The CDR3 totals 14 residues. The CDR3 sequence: CASSTGIGKSPLHF. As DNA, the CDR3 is TGTGCCAGCAGCACAGGGATTGGGAAGTCACCCCTCCACTTT.

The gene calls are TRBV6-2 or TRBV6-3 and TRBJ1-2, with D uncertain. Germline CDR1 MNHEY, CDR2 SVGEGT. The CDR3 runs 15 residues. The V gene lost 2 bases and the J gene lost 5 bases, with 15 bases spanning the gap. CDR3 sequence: CASSYVGSLRYGYTF. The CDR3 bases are TGTGCCAGCAGTTACGTTGGGTCTTTGCGTTATGGCTACACCTTC.

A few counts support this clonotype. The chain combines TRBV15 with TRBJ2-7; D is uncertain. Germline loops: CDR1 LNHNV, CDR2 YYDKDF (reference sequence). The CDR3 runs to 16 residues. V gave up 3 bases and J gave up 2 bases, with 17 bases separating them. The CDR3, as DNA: TGTGCCACCAGCAGGGACGTCCCGGAGACACCCTACGAGCAGTACTTC. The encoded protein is CATSRDVPETPYEQYF.

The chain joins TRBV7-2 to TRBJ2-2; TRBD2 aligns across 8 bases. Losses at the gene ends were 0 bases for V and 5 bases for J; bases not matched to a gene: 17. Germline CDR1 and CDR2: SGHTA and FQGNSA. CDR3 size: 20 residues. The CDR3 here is CASSLASGLVGARETGELFF. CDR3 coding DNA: TGTGCCAGCAGCTTAGCGTCGGGACTAGTGGGAGCCCGAGAAACCGGGGAGCTGTTTTTT.

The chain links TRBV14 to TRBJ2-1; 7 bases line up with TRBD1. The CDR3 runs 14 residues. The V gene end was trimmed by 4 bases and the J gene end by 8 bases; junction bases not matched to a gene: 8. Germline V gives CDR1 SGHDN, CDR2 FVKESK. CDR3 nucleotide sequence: TGTGCCAGCAGCCGAAAACCCGACAGGGATGAGCAGTTCTTC. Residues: CASSRKPDRDEQFF.

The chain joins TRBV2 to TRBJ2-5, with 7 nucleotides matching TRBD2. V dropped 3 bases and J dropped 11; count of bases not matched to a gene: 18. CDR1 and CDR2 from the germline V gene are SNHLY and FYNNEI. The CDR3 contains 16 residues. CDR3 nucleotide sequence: TGTGCCAGCAGTGAGGGTCCTAGCGGAGTGGGGAGTGAGCAGTACTTC. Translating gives CASSEGPSGVGSEQYF.

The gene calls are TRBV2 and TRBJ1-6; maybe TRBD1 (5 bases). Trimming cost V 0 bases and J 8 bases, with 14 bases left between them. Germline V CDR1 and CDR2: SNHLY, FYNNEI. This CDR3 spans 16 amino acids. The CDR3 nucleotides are TGTGCCAGCAGTGAAGCGCTTGGAAGGGGAGATTCACCCCTCCACTTT. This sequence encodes CASSEALGRGDSPLHF.

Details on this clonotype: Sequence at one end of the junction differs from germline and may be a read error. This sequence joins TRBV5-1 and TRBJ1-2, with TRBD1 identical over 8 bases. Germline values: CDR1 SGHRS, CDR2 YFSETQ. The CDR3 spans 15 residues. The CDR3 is CASSLVSGQARGYIF. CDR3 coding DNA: TGCGCCAGCAGCTTGGTATCGGGACAGGCACGAGGCTACATCTTC.

The CDR3 DNA reads as TGTGCCAGCAGTTTATCGACAGGCAGCTCCTACAATGAGCAGTACTTC. Its translation: CASSLSTGSSYNEQYF. The chain recombines TRBV28 with TRBJ2-1, with D possibly matching TRBD1 (6 bases). The end of the DNA fits TRBJ2-7 better, so the J call may be wrong. Germline V gene data show CDR1 as MDHEN and CDR2 as SYDVKM. CDR3 length: 16 residues.

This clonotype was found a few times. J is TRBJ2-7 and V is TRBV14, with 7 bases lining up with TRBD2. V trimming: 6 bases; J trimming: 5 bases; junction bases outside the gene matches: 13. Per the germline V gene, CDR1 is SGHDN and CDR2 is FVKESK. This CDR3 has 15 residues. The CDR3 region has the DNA TGTGCCAGCAGTTCCGGGCGGGAGATCCGCCACGAGCAGTACTTC. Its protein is CASSSGREIRHEQYF.

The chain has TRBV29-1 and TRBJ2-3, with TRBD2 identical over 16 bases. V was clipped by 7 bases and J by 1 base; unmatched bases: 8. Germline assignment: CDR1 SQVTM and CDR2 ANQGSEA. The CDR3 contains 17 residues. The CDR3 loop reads CSAKPGLAGGGTDTQYF. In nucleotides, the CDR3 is TGCAGCGCTAAACCGGGACTAGCGGGAGGGGGCACAGATACGCAGTATTTT.

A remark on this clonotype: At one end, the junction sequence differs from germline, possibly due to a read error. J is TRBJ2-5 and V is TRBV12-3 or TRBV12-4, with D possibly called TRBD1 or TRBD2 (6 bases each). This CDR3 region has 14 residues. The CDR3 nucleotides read TGTGCCAGCAGTTTCGAGGGGGGCCAAGAGACCCGGTACTTC. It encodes CASSFEGGQETRYF.

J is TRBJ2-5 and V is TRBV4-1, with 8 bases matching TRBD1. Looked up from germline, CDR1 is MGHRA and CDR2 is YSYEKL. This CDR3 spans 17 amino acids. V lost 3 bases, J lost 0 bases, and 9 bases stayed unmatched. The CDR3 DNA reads TGCGCCAGCAGCCATCCTACAGGGGGACAGTACCAAGAGACCCAGTACTTC. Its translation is CASSHPTGGQYQETQYF.

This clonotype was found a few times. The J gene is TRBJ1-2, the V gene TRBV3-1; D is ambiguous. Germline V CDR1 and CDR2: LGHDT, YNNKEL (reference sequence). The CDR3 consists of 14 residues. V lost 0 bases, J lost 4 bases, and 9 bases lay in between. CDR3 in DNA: TGTGCCAGCAGCCAAGAGGAATCAGTCTATGGCTACACCTTC. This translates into CASSQEESVYGYTF. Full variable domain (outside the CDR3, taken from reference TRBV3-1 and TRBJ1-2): DTAVSQTPKYLVTQMGNDKSIKCEQNLGHDTMYWYKQDSKKFLKIMFSYNNKELIINETVPNRFSPKSPDKAHLNLHINSLELGDSAVYFCASSQEESVYGYTFGSGTRLTVV.